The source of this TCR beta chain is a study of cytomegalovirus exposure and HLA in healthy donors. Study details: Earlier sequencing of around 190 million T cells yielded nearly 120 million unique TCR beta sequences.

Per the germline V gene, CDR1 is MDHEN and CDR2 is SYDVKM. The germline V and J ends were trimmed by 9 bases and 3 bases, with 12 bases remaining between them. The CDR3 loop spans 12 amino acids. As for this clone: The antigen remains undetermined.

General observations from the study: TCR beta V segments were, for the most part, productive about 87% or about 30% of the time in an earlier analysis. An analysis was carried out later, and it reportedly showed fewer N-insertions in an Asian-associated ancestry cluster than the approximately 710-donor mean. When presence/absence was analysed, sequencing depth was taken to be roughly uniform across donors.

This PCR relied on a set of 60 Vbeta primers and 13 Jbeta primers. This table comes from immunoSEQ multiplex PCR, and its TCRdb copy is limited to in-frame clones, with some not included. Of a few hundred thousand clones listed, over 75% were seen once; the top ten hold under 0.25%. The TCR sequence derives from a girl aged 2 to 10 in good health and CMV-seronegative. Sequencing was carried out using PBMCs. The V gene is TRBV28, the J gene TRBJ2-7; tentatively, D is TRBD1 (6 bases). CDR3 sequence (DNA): TGTGCCAGACCCCCGGGACACTACGAGCAGTACTTC. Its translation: CARPPGHYEQYF.